The clone carrying this TCR beta chain showed up just a few times. Its antigen remains unknown. This specimen comes from a study of T cell repertoires in cytomegalovirus infection. Study outcomes and limitations: Cumulative frequency of public TCR beta families picked out carriers of CMV plus the relevant HLA. CMV-specific TCR beta clonotypes restricted by HLA-C were the ones dominating the ex vivo response.

MiXCR, applied by TCRdb to the reads, yields one record per CDR3 protein. The repertoire has about 770,000 distinct CDR3 sequences, about 29% of them found once; the top ten carry approximately 14%. Trimming left V 6 bases short and J 4 bases short, with 11 bases between. Germline V gene lookup returns CDR1 MNHEY and CDR2 SMNVEV (reference sequence). This CDR3 contains 13 residues. The chain carries TRBV27 and TRBJ2-3; maybe TRBD2 (6 bases). This sample comprised cultured CD8+ T cells from PBMCs, obtained from culture after CMV antigen stimulation. The sequence came from a human donor in good health (CMV status not recorded). Some clones in this sample may be carry-over from other donors' samples. CDR3 sequence (DNA): TGTGCCAGCAGCGGGGGAGTGGCAGATACGCAGTATTTT. Protein product: CASSGGVADTQYF.